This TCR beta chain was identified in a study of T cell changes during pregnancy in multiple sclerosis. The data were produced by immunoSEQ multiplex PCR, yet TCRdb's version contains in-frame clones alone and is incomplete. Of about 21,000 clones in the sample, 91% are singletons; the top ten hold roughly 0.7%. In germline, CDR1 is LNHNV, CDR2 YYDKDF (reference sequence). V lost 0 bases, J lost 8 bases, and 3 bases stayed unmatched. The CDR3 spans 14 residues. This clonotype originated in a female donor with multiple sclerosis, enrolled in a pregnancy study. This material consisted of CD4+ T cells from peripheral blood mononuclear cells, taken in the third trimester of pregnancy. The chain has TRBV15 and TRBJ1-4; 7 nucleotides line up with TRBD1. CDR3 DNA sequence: TGTGCCACCAGCAGAGATGCAGGGGGAGAAAAACTGTTTTTT. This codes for CATSRDAGGEKLFF.